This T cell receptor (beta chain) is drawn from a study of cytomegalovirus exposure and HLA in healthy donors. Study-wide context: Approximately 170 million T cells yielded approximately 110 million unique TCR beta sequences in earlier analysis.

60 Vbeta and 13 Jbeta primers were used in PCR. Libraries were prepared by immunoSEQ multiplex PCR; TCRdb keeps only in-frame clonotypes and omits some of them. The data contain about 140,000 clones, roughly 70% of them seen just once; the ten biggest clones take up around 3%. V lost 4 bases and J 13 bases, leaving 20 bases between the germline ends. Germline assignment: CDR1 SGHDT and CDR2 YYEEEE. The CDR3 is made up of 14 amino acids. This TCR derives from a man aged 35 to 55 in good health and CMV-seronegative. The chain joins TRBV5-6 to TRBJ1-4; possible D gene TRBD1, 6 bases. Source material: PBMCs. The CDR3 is CASSLTTGGRVLFF. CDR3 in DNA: TGTGCCAGCAGCCTTACCACCGGGGGGCGCGTACTGTTTTTT. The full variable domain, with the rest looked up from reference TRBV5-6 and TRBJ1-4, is DAGVTQSPTHLIKTRGQQVTLRCSPKSGHDTVSWYQQALGQGPQFIFQYYEEEERQRGNFPDRFSGHQFPNYSSELNVNALLLGDSALYLCASSLTTGGRVLFFGSGTQLSVL.